The clone carrying this TCR beta chain was picked up many times. Time point denoted: newly diagnosed GD, antithyroid drugs for less than 3 months. The TCR library used RNA extracted from PBMCs. A peripheral blood sample, roughly 9.8 milliliters in volume, was drawn into EDTA tubes. This CDR3 contains 14 residues. With 4 bases removed from V and 5 bases from J, the gap between germline ends came to 15 bases. Construction of TCR beta libraries relied on iRepertoire HTBI primers and on Arm-PCR targeting CDR3 regions. TCRdb reanalysed the multiplex PCR reads using MiXCR and keeps one entry per CDR3 protein. The profile shows 400,000 to 500,000 distinct CDR3 sequences, 14% of them singletons. This record belongs to a study of regulatory T cells in long-lasting Graves disease. The wider study: Antithyroid drugs had been taken under 3 months by newly diagnosed Graves' patients.

The same data also contributed to another study, on T cells in Graves' hyperthyroidism and ophthalmopathy. That study adds: HTBI primers were used for first-round RT-PCR of the TCR CDR3. A model built on 13 V-J features separated ophthalmopathy from stable hyperthyroidism.

J is TRBJ2-7 and V is TRBV12-3 or TRBV12-4; maybe TRBD1 (5 bases). The input for sequencing was peripheral blood mononuclear cells (PBMCs), taken at new diagnosis, from a patient treated with antithyroid drugs. The origin of this receptor is a woman in her forties or fifties with Graves disease. CDR3 sequence: CASSYRTPGNEQYF. The CDR3, as DNA: TGTGCCAGCAGTTACCGAACCCCAGGGAACGAGCAGTACTTC.